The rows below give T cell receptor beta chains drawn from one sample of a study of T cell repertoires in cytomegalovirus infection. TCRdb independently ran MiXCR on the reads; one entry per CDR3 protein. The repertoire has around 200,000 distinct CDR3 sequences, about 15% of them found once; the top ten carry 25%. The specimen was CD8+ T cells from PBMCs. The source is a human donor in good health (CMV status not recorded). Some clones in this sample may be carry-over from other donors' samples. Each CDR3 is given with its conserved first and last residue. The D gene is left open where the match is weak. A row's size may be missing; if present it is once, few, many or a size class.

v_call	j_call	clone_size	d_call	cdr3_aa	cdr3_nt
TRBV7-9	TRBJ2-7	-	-	CASSTGTQRGSEQYF	TGTGCCAGCAGCACCGGGACCCAAAGGGGGAGCGAGCAGTACTTC
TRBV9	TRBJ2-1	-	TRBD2	CASSAGTSGGPLNEQFF	TGTGCCAGCAGCGCCGGGACTAGCGGGGGCCCTCTCAATGAGCAGTTCTTC
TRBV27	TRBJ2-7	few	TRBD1	CASGPTGAREQYF	TGTGCCAGCGGTCCCACAGGGGCACGCGAGCAGTACTTC
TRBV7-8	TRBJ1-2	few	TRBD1	CASSPRRGTGGANGYTF	TGTGCCAGCAGCCCAAGGCGGGGGACAGGGGGCGCTAATGGCTACACCTTC
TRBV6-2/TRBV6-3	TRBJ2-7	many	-	CASSDSYEQYF	TGTGCCAGCAGCGACTCCTACGAGCAGTACTTC
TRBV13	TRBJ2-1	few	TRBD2	CASSILAGGMYNEQFF	TGTGCCAGCAGCATACTAGCGGGGGGGATGTACAATGAGCAGTTCTTC
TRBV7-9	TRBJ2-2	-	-	CASSWGETTGELFF	TGTGCCAGCAGCTGGGGCGAGACCACCGGGGAGCTGTTTTTT
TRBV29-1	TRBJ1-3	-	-	CSVLQGNGNTIYF	TGCAGCGTTCTTCAGGGAAATGGAAACACCATATATTTT
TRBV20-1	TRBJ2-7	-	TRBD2	CSARDMGTTSYEQYF	TGCAGTGCTAGAGATATGGGGACTACCTCCTACGAGCAGTACTTC
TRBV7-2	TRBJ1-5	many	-	CASSLAGSHQPQHF	TGTGCCAGCAGCTTAGCAGGGTCCCATCAGCCCCAGCATTTT
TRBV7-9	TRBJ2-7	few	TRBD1	CASSLPQGTGRYEQYF	TGTGCCAGCAGCCTCCCCCAAGGGACAGGGAGGTACGAGCAGTACTTC
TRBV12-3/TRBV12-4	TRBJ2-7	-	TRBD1	CASSPPGQGVHEQYF	TGTGCCAGCAGTCCGCCGGGACAGGGGGTCCACGAGCAGTACTTC
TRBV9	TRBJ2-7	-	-	CASSVEAVGDGPFF	TGTGCCAGCAGCGTAGAGGCAGTAGGGGACGGGCCCTTCTTC
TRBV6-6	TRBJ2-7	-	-	CASSPGEDYEQYF	TGTGCCAGCAGCCCCGGGGAGGATTACGAGCAGTACTTC
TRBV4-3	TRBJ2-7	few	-	CASSPRLGNYEQYF	TGCGCCAGCAGCCCTCGGCTAGGGAACTACGAGCAGTACTTC
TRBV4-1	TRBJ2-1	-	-	CASSQRTGYHEQFF	TGCGCCAGCAGCCAACGAACAGGGTACCATGAGCAGTTCTTC
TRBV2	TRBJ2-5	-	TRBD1	CASSARDSIKETQYF	TGTGCCAGCAGTGCTCGGGACAGCATAAAAGAGACCCAGTACTTC
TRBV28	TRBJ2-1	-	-	CASSLGHVSYNEQFF	TGTGCCAGCAGCCTCGGACACGTATCCTACAATGAGCAGTTCTTC
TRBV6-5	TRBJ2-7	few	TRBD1	CASSVQDRGNEQYF	TGTGCCAGCAGTGTCCAGGACAGGGGCAACGAGCAGTACTTC
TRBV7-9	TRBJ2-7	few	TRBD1	CASSFSQGLHEQYF	TGTGCCAGCAGCTTCTCACAGGGGTTACACGAGCAGTACTTC
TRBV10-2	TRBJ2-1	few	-	CASSDGRTYNEQFF	TGCGCCAGCAGTGACGGTCGCACCTACAATGAGCAGTTCTTC
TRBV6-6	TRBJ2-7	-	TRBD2	CATNPWEGDEQYF	TGTGCCACAAACCCCTGGGAGGGCGACGAGCAGTACTTC
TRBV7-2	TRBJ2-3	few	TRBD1	CASSNSGQGRSTDTQYF	TGTGCCAGCAGCAACTCGGGACAGGGGAGGAGCACAGATACGCAGTATTTT
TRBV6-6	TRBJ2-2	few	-	CASSWTVKNTGELFF	TGTGCCAGCAGTTGGACGGTGAAGAACACCGGGGAGCTGTTTTTT
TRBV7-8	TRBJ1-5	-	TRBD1	CASSYYSRDRGNQPQHF	TGTGCCAGCAGTTATTACTCCCGGGACAGGGGTAATCAGCCCCAGCATTTT
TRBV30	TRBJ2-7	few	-	CAWSVDHRAVGEQYF	TGTGCCTGGAGTGTAGATCACAGGGCCGTCGGGGAGCAGTACTTC
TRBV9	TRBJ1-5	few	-	CASSVDGNSNQPQHF	TGTGCCAGCAGCGTAGACGGGAATAGCAATCAGCCCCAGCATTTT